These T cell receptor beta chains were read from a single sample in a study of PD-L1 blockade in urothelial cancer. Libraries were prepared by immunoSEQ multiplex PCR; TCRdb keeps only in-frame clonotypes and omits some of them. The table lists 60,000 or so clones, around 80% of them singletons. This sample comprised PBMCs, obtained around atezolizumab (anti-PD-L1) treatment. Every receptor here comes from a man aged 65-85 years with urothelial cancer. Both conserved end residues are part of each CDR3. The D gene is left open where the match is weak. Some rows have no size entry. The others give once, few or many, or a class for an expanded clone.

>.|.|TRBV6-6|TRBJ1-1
CATETGGTEAFF
TGTGCCACCGAGACGGGGGGCACTGAAGCTTTCTTT
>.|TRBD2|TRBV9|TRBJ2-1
CASSPTNLAGENNEQFF
TGTGCCAGCAGCCCAACCAACCTAGCGGGAGAGAACAATGAGCAGTTCTTC
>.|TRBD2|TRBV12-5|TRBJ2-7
CASGNGLAAYEQYF
TGTGCTAGTGGTAATGGACTAGCCGCCTACGAGCAGTACTTC
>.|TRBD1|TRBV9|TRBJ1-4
CASSSRQGAAGGEKLFF
TGTGCCAGCAGCTCTCGACAGGGGGCAGCGGGGGGTGAAAAACTGTTTTTT
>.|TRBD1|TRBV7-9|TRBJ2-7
CASSLGAGGGEQYF
TGTGCCAGCAGCTTAGGAGCAGGGGGCGGCGAGCAGTACTTC
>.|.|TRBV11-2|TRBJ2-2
CASSLNPDKNTGELFF
TGTGCCAGCAGCTTAAACCCCGACAAGAACACCGGGGAGCTGTTTTTT
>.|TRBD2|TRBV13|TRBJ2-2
CASSLVAGETGELFF
TGTGCCAGCAGCTTAGTAGCGGGAGAAACCGGGGAGCTGTTTTTT
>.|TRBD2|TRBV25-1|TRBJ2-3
CATQSGNTQYF
TGTGCCACCCAAAGCGGGAATACGCAGTATTTT
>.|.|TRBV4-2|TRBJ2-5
CASSQPGGWETQYF
TGTGCCAGCAGCCAACCAGGGGGGTGGGAGACCCAGTACTTC
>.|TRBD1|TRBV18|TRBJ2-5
CASSPGTGETQYF
TGTGCCAGCTCACCGGGGACAGGGGAGACCCAGTACTTC
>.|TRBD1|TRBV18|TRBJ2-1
CATNQGGQGIYNEQFF
TGTGCCACCAACCAGGGGGGACAGGGCATCTACAATGAGCAGTTCTTC
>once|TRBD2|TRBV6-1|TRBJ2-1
CASNVAGGDNEQFF
TGTGCCTCCAACGTGGCGGGAGGCGACAATGAGCAGTTCTTC
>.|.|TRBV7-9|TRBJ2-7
CASSVGGAYEQYF
TGTGCCAGCAGCGTAGGGGGAGCCTACGAGCAGTACTTC
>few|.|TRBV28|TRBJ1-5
CASSLGAWGNQPQHF
TGTGCCAGCAGTCTTGGGGCTTGGGGAAATCAGCCCCAGCATTTT